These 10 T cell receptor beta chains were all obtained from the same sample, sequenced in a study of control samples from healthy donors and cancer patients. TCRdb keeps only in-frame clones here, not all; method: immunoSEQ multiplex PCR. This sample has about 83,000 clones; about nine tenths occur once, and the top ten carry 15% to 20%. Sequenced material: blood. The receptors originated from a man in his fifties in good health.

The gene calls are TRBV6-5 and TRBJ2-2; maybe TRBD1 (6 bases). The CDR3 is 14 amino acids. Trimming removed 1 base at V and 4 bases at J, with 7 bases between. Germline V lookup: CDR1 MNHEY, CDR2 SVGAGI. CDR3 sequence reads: CASSYLGGTGELFF. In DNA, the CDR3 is TGTGCCAGCAGTTACTTAGGGGGCACCGGGGAGCTGTTTTTT.

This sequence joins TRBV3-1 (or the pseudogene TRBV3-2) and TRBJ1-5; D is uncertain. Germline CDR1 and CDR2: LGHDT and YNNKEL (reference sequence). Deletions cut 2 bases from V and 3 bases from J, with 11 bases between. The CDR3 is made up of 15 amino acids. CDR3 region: CASSQSSGPNQPQHF. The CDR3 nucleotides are TGTGCCAGCAGCCAAAGTTCTGGACCCAATCAGCCCCAGCATTTT.

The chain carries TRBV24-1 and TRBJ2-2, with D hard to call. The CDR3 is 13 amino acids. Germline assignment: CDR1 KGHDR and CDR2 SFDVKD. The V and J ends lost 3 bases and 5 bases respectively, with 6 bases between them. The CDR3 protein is CATSDRVTGELFF. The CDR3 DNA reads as TGTGCCACCAGTGATCGGGTGACCGGGGAGCTGTTTTTT.

The CDR3 nucleotides read TGTGCCAGTAGTATACGGGGATTGAACACTGAAGCTTTCTTT. Encoded protein: CASSIRGLNTEAFF. This chain links TRBV19 with TRBJ1-1, with no clear D. The germline V and J ends were trimmed by 2 bases and 0 bases, with 7 bases remaining between them. The CDR3 contains 14 residues. Per the germline V gene, CDR1 is LNHDA and CDR2 is SQIVND (reference sequence).

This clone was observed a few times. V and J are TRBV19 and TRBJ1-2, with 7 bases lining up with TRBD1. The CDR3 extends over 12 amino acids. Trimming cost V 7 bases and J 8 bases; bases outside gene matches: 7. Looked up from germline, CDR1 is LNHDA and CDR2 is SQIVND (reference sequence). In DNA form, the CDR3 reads TGTGCCAGTAAGGGGACAGCGTCCGGCTACACCTTC. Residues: CASKGTASGYTF.

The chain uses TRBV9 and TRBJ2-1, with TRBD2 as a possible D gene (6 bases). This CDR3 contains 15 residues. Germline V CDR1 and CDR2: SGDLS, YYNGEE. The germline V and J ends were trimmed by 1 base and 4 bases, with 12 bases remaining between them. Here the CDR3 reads CASSVLGDSYNEQFF. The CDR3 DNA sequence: TGTGCCAGCAGCGTATTGGGGGACTCGTACAATGAGCAGTTCTTC.

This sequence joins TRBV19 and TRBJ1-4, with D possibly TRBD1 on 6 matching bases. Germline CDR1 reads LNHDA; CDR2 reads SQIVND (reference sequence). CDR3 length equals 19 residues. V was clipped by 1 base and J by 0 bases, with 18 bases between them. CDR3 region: CASSIATGGGRATNEKLFF. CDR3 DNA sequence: TGTGCCAGTAGTATAGCCACGGGTGGGGGCCGCGCAACTAATGAAAAACTGTTTTTT. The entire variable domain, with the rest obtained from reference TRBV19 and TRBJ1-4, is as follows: DGGITQSPKYLFRKEGQNVTLSCEQNLNHDAMYWYRQDPGQGLRLIYYSQIVNDFQKGDIAEGYSVSREKKESFPLTVTSAQKNPTAFYLCASSIATGGGRATNEKLFFGSGTQLSVL.

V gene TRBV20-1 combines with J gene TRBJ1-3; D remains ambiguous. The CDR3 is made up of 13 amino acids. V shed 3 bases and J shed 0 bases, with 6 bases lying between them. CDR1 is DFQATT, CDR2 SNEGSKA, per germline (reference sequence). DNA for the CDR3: TGCAGTGCTAGTGGGATCTCTGGAAACACCATATATTTT. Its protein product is CSASGISGNTIYF.

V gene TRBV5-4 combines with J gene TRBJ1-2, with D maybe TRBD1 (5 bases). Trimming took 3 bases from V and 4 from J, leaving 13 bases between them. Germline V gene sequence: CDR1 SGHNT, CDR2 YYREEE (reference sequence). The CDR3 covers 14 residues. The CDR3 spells CASSSSRGSYGYTF. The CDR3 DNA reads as TGTGCCAGCAGCTCCTCGCGGGGCTCCTATGGCTACACCTTC.

The CDR3 nucleotides read TGCGCCAGCAGCTTGGAACAGGGGAACACTGAAGCTTTCTTT. It translates to CASSLEQGNTEAFF. This sequence joins TRBV5-1 and TRBJ1-1, with D possibly being TRBD1 (6 bases). Germline-derived CDR1 and CDR2 are SGHRS and YFSETQ. This CDR3 is 14 amino acids long. The V gene lost 0 bases and the J gene lost 1 base, with 7 bases spanning the gap.